This entry concerns a single T cell receptor beta chain. Its antigen is still unknown. This sequence may be a read error, since a much larger clone differs from it by one base. Germline DNA was extracted too, while blood RNA derived from unsorted whole blood. Enrolled patients were chronically infected with HBV and treatment-naive. The CDR3 length is 16 residues. CDR1 and CDR2 (germline): MNHEY, SVGAGI. The junction had 5 bases not matched to a gene; V was cut back by 6 bases and J by 0 bases. The sample originates from a study of tumor-infiltrating lymphocytes in primary liver carcinoma. On the study more broadly: The patient population consisted of men and women between 30 and 69 years of age. Stage T1-T3 N0M0 and a size of roughly 4 to 10 cm characterized the tumors.

A constant-region primer primed TCR beta cDNA synthesis from roughly 500 ng of total RNA. Three-round nested multiplex PCR performed with slightly modified ARM-PCR produced the TCR beta libraries. The first two PCR rounds used TRBV1-TRBV30 primers with a Cbeta primer, 10 cycles each. Each CDR3 protein is one row after TCRdb ran MiXCR on the multiplex PCR reads. This table holds about 320,000 distinct CDR3 sequences, nearly 60% found once. Notes on the study in general: The samples were not sorted (they were bulk), so CD4+ and CD8+ repertoires were not compared.

This sequence joins TRBV6-5 and TRBJ1-6; TRBD1 matches 7 bases. This TCR came from a woman under 40 with primary liver carcinoma and hepatitis B virus infection. Material: peripheral blood. The CDR3 reads CASRQGISSYNSPLHF. As DNA, the CDR3 is TGTGCCAGCAGACAGGGGATTAGCTCCTATAATTCACCCCTCCACTTT.